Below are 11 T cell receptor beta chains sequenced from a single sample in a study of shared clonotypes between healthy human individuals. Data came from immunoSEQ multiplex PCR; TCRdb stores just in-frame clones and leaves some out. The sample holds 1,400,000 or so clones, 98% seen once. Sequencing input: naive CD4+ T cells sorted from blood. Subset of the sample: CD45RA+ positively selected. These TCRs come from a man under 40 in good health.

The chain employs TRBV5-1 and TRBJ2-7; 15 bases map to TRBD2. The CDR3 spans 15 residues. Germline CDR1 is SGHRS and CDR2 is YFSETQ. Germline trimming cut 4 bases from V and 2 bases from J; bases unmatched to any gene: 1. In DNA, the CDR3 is TGCGCCAGCAGCGGGACTAGCGGGGGGACCTACGAGCAGTACTTC. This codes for CASSGTSGGTYEQYF.

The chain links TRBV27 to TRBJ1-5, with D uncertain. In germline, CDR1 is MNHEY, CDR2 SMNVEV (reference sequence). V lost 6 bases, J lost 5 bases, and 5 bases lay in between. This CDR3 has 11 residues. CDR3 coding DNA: TGTGCCAGCAGCCCCGATCAGCCCCAGCATTTT. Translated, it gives CASSPDQPQHF.

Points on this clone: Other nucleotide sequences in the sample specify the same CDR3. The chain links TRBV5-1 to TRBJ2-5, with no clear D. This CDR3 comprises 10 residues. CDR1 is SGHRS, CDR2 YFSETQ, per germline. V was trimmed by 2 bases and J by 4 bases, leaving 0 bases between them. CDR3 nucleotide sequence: TGCGCCAGCAGCTTAGAGACCCAGTACTTC. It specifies CASSLETQYF.

CDR3 coding DNA: TGTGCCAGCAGCCACTGGAGTTTAGGGGCCAACGTCCTGACTTTC. Encoded protein: CASSHWSLGANVLTF. J is TRBJ2-6 and V is TRBV14, with D uncertain. This CDR3 is built from 15 residues. Looked up from germline, CDR1 is SGHDN and CDR2 is FVKESK. V was shortened by 3 bases and J by 4 bases, with 10 bases between the two germline ends. The full variable domain, rest sourced from reference TRBV14 and TRBJ2-6, is EAGVTQFPSHSVIEKGQTVTLRCDPISGHDNLYWYRRVMGKEIKFLLHFVKESKQDESGMPNNRFLAERTGGTYSTLKVQPAELEDSGVYFCASSHWSLGANVLTFGAGSRLTVL.

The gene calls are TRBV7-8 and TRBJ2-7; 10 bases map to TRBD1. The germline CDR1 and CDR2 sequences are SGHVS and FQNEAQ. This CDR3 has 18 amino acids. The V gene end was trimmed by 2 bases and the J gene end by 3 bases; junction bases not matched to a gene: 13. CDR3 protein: CASSLIRETGGALYEQYF. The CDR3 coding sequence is TGTGCCAGCAGCTTAATAAGGGAGACAGGGGGCGCCCTCTACGAGCAGTACTTC.

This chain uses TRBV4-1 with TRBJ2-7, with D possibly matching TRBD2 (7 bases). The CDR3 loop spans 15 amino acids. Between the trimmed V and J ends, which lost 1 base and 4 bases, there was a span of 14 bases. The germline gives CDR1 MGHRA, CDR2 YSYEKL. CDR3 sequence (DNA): TGCGCCAGCAGCCAAGGAGAGGGGGGGCCGTACGAGCAGTACTTC. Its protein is CASSQGEGGPYEQYF.

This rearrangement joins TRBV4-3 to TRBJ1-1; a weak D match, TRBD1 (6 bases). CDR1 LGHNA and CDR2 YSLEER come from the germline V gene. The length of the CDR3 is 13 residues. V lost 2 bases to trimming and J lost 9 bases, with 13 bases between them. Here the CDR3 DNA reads TGCGCCAGCAGCCAAACTCCGGGACATCAAGCTTTCTTT. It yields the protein CASSQTPGHQAFF.

CDR3 sequence: CASSSLGGQGTHIQYF. The CDR3 region has the DNA TGTGCCAGCAGCTCGCTAGGTGGACAGGGGACTCACATTCAGTACTTC. The chain couples TRBV7-9 to TRBJ2-4, with TRBD1 matching 9 bases. The CDR3 is made up of 16 amino acids. Germline V gives CDR1 SEHNR, CDR2 FQNEAQ (reference sequence). Germline trimming cut 4 bases from V and 8 bases from J; bases unmatched to any gene: 12. Looking up the rest from reference TRBV7-9 and TRBJ2-4 gives the full variable domain: DTGVSQNPRHKITKRGQNVTFRCDPISEHNRLYWYRQTLGQGPEFLTYFQNEAQLEKSRLLSDRFSAERPKGSFSTLEIQRTEQGDSAMYLCASSSLGGQGTHIQYFGAGTRLSVL.

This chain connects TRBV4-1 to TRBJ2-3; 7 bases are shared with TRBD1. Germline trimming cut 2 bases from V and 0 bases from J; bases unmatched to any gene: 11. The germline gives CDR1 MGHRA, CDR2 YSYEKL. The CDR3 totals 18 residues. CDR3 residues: CASSQLPTGWDSTDTQYF. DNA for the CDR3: TGCGCCAGCAGCCAACTTCCGACAGGGTGGGATAGCACAGATACGCAGTATTTT.

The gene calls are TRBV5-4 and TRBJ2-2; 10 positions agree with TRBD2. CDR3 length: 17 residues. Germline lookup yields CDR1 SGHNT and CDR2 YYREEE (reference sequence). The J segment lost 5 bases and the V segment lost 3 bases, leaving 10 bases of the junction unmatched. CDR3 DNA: TGTGCCAGCAGCTCGGAGCTAGCGGGAGAGGTGACCGGGGAGCTGTTTTTT. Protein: CASSSELAGEVTGELFF.

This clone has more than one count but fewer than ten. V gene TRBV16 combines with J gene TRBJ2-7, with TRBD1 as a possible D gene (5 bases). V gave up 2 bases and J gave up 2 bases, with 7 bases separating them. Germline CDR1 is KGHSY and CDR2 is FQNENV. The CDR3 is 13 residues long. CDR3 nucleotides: TGTGCCAGCAGCCAAGGGGCAGCCTACGAGCAGTACTTC. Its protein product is CASSQGAAYEQYF.